This record concerns one TCR beta chain sequence. Its specificity is not known. This specimen comes from a study of blood T cells in healthy people across ages. Points from the study as a whole: Whereas aged donors had fewer naive CD4+ cells, long-lived donors had more of them and higher diversity. With unsorted PBMCs, a conclusive comparison of naive versus antigen-experienced cells was not possible. It was found that TCR beta diversity correlated strongly with the percentage of naive T cells.

V lost 2 bases to trimming and J lost 0 bases, with 11 bases between them. Germline CDR1 and CDR2: SNHLY and FYNNEI. The CDR3 has 17 residues. Using a J-beta primer mix together with a sample-barcoded 5' primer, a second PCR was run for roughly 6 to 12 cycles. TCRdb used MiXCR to reprocess the 5' RACE reads, holding one entry per CDR3 protein. Counted here are 1.5 million to 2 million distinct CDR3 sequences, 35% to 50% occurring once; the ten biggest clones make up 23%. No fewer than 6 million PBMCs went into each sample. The V gene is TRBV2, the J gene TRBJ1-6; no firm D call. This receptor was obtained from a human donor in good health. Specimen: blood. CDR3 sequence reads: CASSESLTSSYNSPLHF. CDR3 sequence (DNA): TGTGCCAGCAGTGAAAGCCTGACGAGCTCCTATAATTCACCCCTCCACTTT.